Listed below are T cell receptor beta chains from one sample, sequenced in a study of Ad26.COV2.S vaccination and SARS-CoV-2 variants. Generated by immunoSEQ multiplex PCR, the TCRdb table keeps only in-frame clones and is missing some. The top ten hold roughly 3% of the sample, which has 250,000 or so clones, approximately 90% seen once. Sequencing was performed on peripheral blood, taken in a trial of Ad26.COV2.S vaccine versus placebo. The receptors were sampled from a person aged 18-60 years who received the Ad26.COV2.S COVID-19 vaccine or a placebo. The conserved cysteine and the conserved F or W are not part of the CDR3 here. A D gene is named only where the DNA matches it firmly.

d_call v_call cdr3_aa
. TRBV3-1/TRBV3-2 ASSQGWGASRANVLT
TRBD2 TRBV5-4 ASSLISGEPDTQY
. TRBV5-1 ASSTDRYYEQY
. TRBV7-9 ASSSRIRNQETQY
. TRBV11-2 ASSPDRRQPQH
TRBD2 TRBV19 ASSVAGGLHNEQF
. TRBV30 AWSITNTDTQY
TRBD1 TRBV24-1 ATSDPQGQGPSGYT
. TRBV7-3 ASSLTPGAYNEQF
. TRBV7-2 ASSLGDPGAGNTIY